A selection of T cell receptor beta chains follows, all from one sample in a study of monozygotic twins with inflammatory bowel disease. No DNA is given; TCRdb re-called the 5' RACE reads and lists each CDR3 protein once. The table for this sample gives some 400,000 distinct CDR3 sequences. Sample: blood. The receptors shown here come from a human donor with ulcerative colitis or Crohn's disease, or a healthy co-twin of an affected twin (not recorded which). Both conserved end residues are part of each CDR3.

J: TRBJ2-4
V: TRBV7-2
CDR3: CASSFLGQPPNF

J: TRBJ2-7
V: TRBV6-6
CDR3: CASSYQAAYEQYF

J: TRBJ1-1
V: TRBV10-3
CDR3: CAIWVNTDAFF

J: TRBJ1-5
V: TRBV7-9
CDR3: CASSLGQGEQPQHF

J: TRBJ2-7
V: TRBV29-1
CDR3: CSVRTGGYEQYF

J: TRBJ2-3
V: TRBV20-1
CDR3: CSAPGLAGFSDTQYF

J: TRBJ2-1
V: TRBV20-1
CDR3: CSASPGPGGQFF

J: TRBJ1-4
V: TRBV20-1
CDR3: CSATDSGAANEKLFF

J: TRBJ2-3
V: TRBV5-4
CDR3: CASSGPGGPLSTDTQYF

J: TRBJ2-1
V: TRBV5-1
CDR3: CASNPGDSYNEQFF

J: TRBJ2-7
V: TRBV12-3/TRBV12-4
CDR3: CASSEEIYEQYF

J: TRBJ2-3
V: TRBV5-6
CDR3: CASSLIGRISDTQYF

J: TRBJ1-1
V: TRBV5-1
CDR3: CASSPGGPTGTEAFF

J: TRBJ1-1
V: TRBV5-1
CDR3: CASSFSGTVEAFF

J: TRBJ1-2
V: TRBV18
CDR3: CASSIYTNYGYTF

J: TRBJ2-1
V: TRBV19
CDR3: CASSPRGLAGSEQFF

J: TRBJ2-5
V: TRBV18
CDR3: CASSYSGLPSPTETQYF

J: TRBJ2-3
V: TRBV19
CDR3: CASSSGANVVDTQYF

J: TRBJ2-1
V: TRBV7-9
CDR3: CASSLLESSYNEQFF

J: TRBJ1-6
V: TRBV7-8
CDR3: CASSSDRFSAQSPLHF

J: TRBJ2-7
V: TRBV5-4
CDR3: CASSSPGQFHEQYF

J: TRBJ1-2
V: TRBV12-3/TRBV12-4
CDR3: CASSPQGVYYGYTF

J: TRBJ2-7
V: TRBV5-4
CDR3: CASSVDRGVYEQYF

J: TRBJ2-7
V: TRBV29-1
CDR3: CSVVLAGVYEQYF

J: TRBJ2-7
V: TRBV5-1
CDR3: CASSLETGGYDEQYF

J: TRBJ1-3
V: TRBV4-3
CDR3: CASSQDRDSGNTIYF

J: TRBJ1-2
V: TRBV18
CDR3: CASSTDTQYGYTF

J: TRBJ1-2
V: TRBV12-3/TRBV12-4
CDR3: CASSSYGEYYGYTF

J: TRBJ1-5
V: TRBV28
CDR3: CASIGQHNQPQHF

J: TRBJ2-5
V: TRBV9
CDR3: CASSVAVGLAQETQYF

J: TRBJ2-1
V: TRBV7-2
CDR3: CASSPQVIAWEQFF

J: TRBJ2-2
V: TRBV5-1
CDR3: CASSLFLAGATGELFF

J: TRBJ2-3
V: TRBV24-1
CDR3: CATSDLTSGTSTDTQYF

J: TRBJ1-1
V: TRBV5-1
CDR3: CASSLSGASTEAFF

J: TRBJ2-1
V: TRBV19
CDR3: CASSGRMGNEQFF

J: TRBJ2-3
V: TRBV3-1
CDR3: CASSQPSLAGGSSTDTQYF

J: TRBJ1-6
V: TRBV7-2
CDR3: CASSFPGGGGYSPLHF

J: TRBJ2-1
V: TRBV15
CDR3: CATRPGTSGGGSEQFF

J: TRBJ2-4
V: TRBV28
CDR3: CASSPLEGLAKNIQYF

J: TRBJ2-7
V: TRBV27
CDR3: CASSPSNPYEQYF

J: TRBJ2-2
V: TRBV5-1
CDR3: CASSLGGGLTGELFF

J: TRBJ1-1
V: TRBV5-4
CDR3: CTDSLEVTEAFF

J: TRBJ1-5
V: TRBV19
CDR3: CASSIDRGARQPQHF

J: TRBJ2-1
V: TRBV28
CDR3: CAILSGSRINEQFF

J: TRBJ2-3
V: TRBV20-1
CDR3: CSARKKGLTIGPDTQYF

J: TRBJ2-1
V: TRBV4-2
CDR3: CASSQGGQGRVSEQFF

J: TRBJ1-2
V: TRBV5-1
CDR3: CASSPGEGSAYGYTF

J: TRBJ2-6
V: TRBV6-5
CDR3: CASSYYAGGNSGANVLTF

J: TRBJ2-3
V: TRBV2
CDR3: CASMSRGDTQYF

J: TRBJ1-6
V: TRBV5-8
CDR3: CASSLRQGGNSPLHF